These T cell receptor beta chains were read from a single sample in a study of blood T cell repertoires in COVID-19. Profiling relied on immunoSEQ multiplex PCR, and the TCRdb table lists in-frame clones only, not all of them. Among approximately 50,000 clones, 90% were seen once, and the ten largest hold more than 3%. Sequencing input: peripheral blood. The receptors were gathered from a human donor in a cohort sampled during active COVID-19. Both conserved end residues are part of each CDR3. D genes are given only for firm matches. Clone size is shown for a subset of rows, as once, few, many or a class of expanded clone.

DNA	CDR3	J	V	size	D
TGTGCCAGCAGCTTGGGTCGGGATTACGAGCAGTACTTC	CASSLGRDYEQYF	TRBJ2-7	TRBV5-4	once	.
TGTGCCACAGAGGAGGACGGCAACACTGAAGCTTTCTTT	CATEEDGNTEAFF	TRBJ1-1	TRBV7-9	.	.
TGTGCCAGCCACTTTCTTAATATTACTAGCGGGAGGGCCGGCTCCTACGAGCAGTACTTC	CASHFLNITSGRAGSYEQYF	TRBJ2-7	TRBV19	.	TRBD2
TGTGCCAGCAGCAACCGGGACAGGGAGGAAAAACTGTTTTTT	CASSNRDREEKLFF	TRBJ1-4	TRBV27	.	TRBD1
TGCAGTGCGACCGAAGGGGCTGAAGCTTTCTTT	CSATEGAEAFF	TRBJ1-1	TRBV20-1	.	.
TGTGCCAGCAGTTTACTTCTTGAAGCTTTCTTT	CASSLLLEAFF	TRBJ1-1	TRBV12-3/TRBV12-4	.	.
TGTGCCAGCAGCGGAGGAGGTGAAGCTTTCTTT	CASSGGGEAFF	TRBJ1-1	TRBV3-1/TRBV3-2	.	.
TGTGCCAGCAGCTTATATCTAGCGGCGTACAATGAGCAGTTCTTC	CASSLYLAAYNEQFF	TRBJ2-1	TRBV7-2	.	TRBD2
TGTGCCAGCAGTTCAACAGGGGTAATCGCCTACGAGCAGTACTTC	CASSSTGVIAYEQYF	TRBJ2-7	TRBV6-6	once	TRBD1
TGTGCCAACTTGCCGGGACAGGGGGTCAATGAGCAGTTCTTC	CANLPGQGVNEQFF	TRBJ2-1	TRBV15	.	TRBD1
TGTGCCAGCAGCTCCAGGGGACCCAACTATGGCTACACCTTC	CASSSRGPNYGYTF	TRBJ1-2	TRBV5-6	.	.
TGTGCTAGTGGTTTGGTTGGTGGAGAGATGAACTATGGCTACACCTTC	CASGLVGGEMNYGYTF	TRBJ1-2	TRBV12-5	.	.
TGTGCCAGCAGCTTAGTAGGGGTCATGAACACTGAAGCTTTCTTT	CASSLVGVMNTEAFF	TRBJ1-1	TRBV11-3	.	.
TGTGCCAGCAGTTTAGCCCCACAGGGGGCGTACACTGAAGCTTTCTTT	CASSLAPQGAYTEAFF	TRBJ1-1	TRBV28	once	TRBD1
TGTGCCAGTAGTATATCGGGTTTGGCGGGGGGTGGCCGGGAGACCCAGTACTTC	CASSISGLAGGGRETQYF	TRBJ2-5	TRBV19	.	TRBD2
TGCGCCAGCAGCCAACCGGGACAGTACTCTGGGGCCAACGTCCTGACTTTC	CASSQPGQYSGANVLTF	TRBJ2-6	TRBV4-1	.	TRBD1
TGTGCCAGTAGTCCGCCCCTGGGGGGGCGCGATCAGCCCCAGCATTTT	CASSPPLGGRDQPQHF	TRBJ1-5	TRBV19	once	.
TGTGCCAGCAGCTTTCTTGCCGGTCAAGAGACCCAGTACTTC	CASSFLAGQETQYF	TRBJ2-5	TRBV7-9	once	.
TGTGCCTGGAGCACAGGGGGCCCCTACGAGCAGTACTTC	CAWSTGGPYEQYF	TRBJ2-7	TRBV30	.	TRBD1
TGCGCCAGCAGCCAATGGTTGGGCAGTGGAAACACCATATATTTT	CASSQWLGSGNTIYF	TRBJ1-3	TRBV4-1	.	.
TGTGCCAGCAGCCAAGTATTAGCTGAGACCCAGTACTTC	CASSQVLAETQYF	TRBJ2-5	TRBV3-1/TRBV3-2	.	.
TGTGCCATCAGTGAGTCGGGCCGACAAGAGACCCAGTACTTC	CAISESGRQETQYF	TRBJ2-5	TRBV10-3	.	.
TGTGCCAGCAGCTCGGAGGCAGGGGCCAAGTACAATGAGCAGTTCTTC	CASSSEAGAKYNEQFF	TRBJ2-1	TRBV5-4	.	.
TGCAGTGCTAGATCAGACTACGAGCAGTACTTC	CSARSDYEQYF	TRBJ2-7	TRBV20-1	.	.
TGCGCCAGCAGCCAGGACGGGACTAGCGGGAGGGTAGCCAAAAACATTCAGTACTTC	CASSQDGTSGRVAKNIQYF	TRBJ2-4	TRBV4-1	.	TRBD2
TGTGCCAGCAGTGAAAACGAGCTCGGGACAGGGTCCTATGAGCAGTTCTTC	CASSENELGTGSYEQFF	TRBJ2-1	TRBV2	.	TRBD1
TGTGCCACCCGAAGTTCGGGACAGGGGTTAGCTTTCTTT	CATRSSGQGLAFF	TRBJ1-1	TRBV15	once	TRBD1
TGTGCCAGCAGTTTGCAGGGGAAGTCTGAAGCTTTCTTT	CASSLQGKSEAFF	TRBJ1-1	TRBV28	.	.
TGCAGCGTTGATTACAGGGGGCGGAACACTGAAGCTTTCTTT	CSVDYRGRNTEAFF	TRBJ1-1	TRBV29-1	.	TRBD1
TGTGCCAGCTCACCAGGGAGGGCTAATGAAAAACTGTTTTTT	CASSPGRANEKLFF	TRBJ1-4	TRBV18	.	.
TGTGCCAGCAGTCAATCAGGGGGTTCAGGGGAGCTGTTTTTT	CASSQSGGSGELFF	TRBJ2-2	TRBV6-5	.	TRBD1
TGTGCCAGCAGTTCTAGCGGGGCGCCGGAGACAGATACGCAGTATTTT	CASSSSGAPETDTQYF	TRBJ2-3	TRBV6-5	once	TRBD2
TGTGCCAGTAGTATAGCCAGCGGGAGGGGAGAGACCCAGTACTTC	CASSIASGRGETQYF	TRBJ2-5	TRBV19	once	TRBD2
TGTGCCAGCAGCCCCGAACTAGCGCGTACCGGGGAGCTGTTTTTT	CASSPELARTGELFF	TRBJ2-2	TRBV5-5	.	TRBD2
TGTGCCAGCAGTTACTCCCAGGGAAATGAGCAGTTCTTC	CASSYSQGNEQFF	TRBJ2-1	TRBV6-2/TRBV6-3	.	.
TGTGCCTGGAGTGTAGGGAGGGGAGCTAACTATGGCTACACCTTC	CAWSVGRGANYGYTF	TRBJ1-2	TRBV30	once	.
TGTGCCAGCAGTCCATACCGCCCGGATAGCCTAGCCAAAAACATTCAGTACTTC	CASSPYRPDSLAKNIQYF	TRBJ2-4	TRBV6-6	.	.
TGTGCCAGCAGTTCGTCGGTAGGGAGCTCCTACGAGCAGTACTTC	CASSSSVGSSYEQYF	TRBJ2-7	TRBV28	.	.
TGTGCCAGCAGTTACCCGGCGGCAGATACGCAGTATTTT	CASSYPAADTQYF	TRBJ2-3	TRBV6-6	.	.
TGTGCCAGCAGAATACAGGGGGGGGACAATGAGCAGTTCTTC	CASRIQGGDNEQFF	TRBJ2-1	TRBV5-4	few	.
TGTGCCAGCAGCCTTCTACTAGCGGGAGCTAACAATGAGCAGTTCTTC	CASSLLLAGANNEQFF	TRBJ2-1	TRBV14	.	TRBD2
TGTGCCAGCGGCGGGGGGGGCGGGGCCAACGTCCTGACTTTC	CASGGGGGANVLTF	TRBJ2-6	TRBV9	.	TRBD2
TGTGCCAGCAGTTACAGCAGGGGCTCTGGAAACACCATATATTTT	CASSYSRGSGNTIYF	TRBJ1-3	TRBV6-5	.	.
TGCGCCAGCAGCCAAGAACAGGGGAGGTACTATGGCTACACCTTC	CASSQEQGRYYGYTF	TRBJ1-2	TRBV4-1	.	TRBD1
TGTGCCAGCAGCTTGGAGATTAGTGACCAGCCCCAGCATTTT	CASSLEISDQPQHF	TRBJ1-5	TRBV11-2	.	.
TGTGCCAGCAGCTTAAGGGGCCAAGCCGAGCAGTACTTC	CASSLRGQAEQYF	TRBJ2-7	TRBV11-2	.	.
TGTGCCAGCAGTGAGTTGCTAGCGGGAGTCGAGCAGTACTTC	CASSELLAGVEQYF	TRBJ2-7	TRBV2	.	TRBD2
TGCGCCAGCAGAAGGGGAGGAGATACGCAGTATTTT	CASRRGGDTQYF	TRBJ2-3	TRBV5-1	.	.
TGTGCCAGCAGCCAGTCCAGTCTCAATCAGCCCCAGCATTTT	CASSQSSLNQPQHF	TRBJ1-5	TRBV3-1/TRBV3-2	.	.
TGTGCCACCAGTGATCTGGGGGGGACTGAAGCTTTCTTT	CATSDLGGTEAFF	TRBJ1-1	TRBV24-1	once	.
TGTGCCAGCAGCTTAGGAGGGAAGGCGACCCAGTACTTC	CASSLGGKATQYF	TRBJ2-5	TRBV7-3	.	.
TGTGCCAGCCGGGACAGGGTCCACGAGCAGTACTTC	CASRDRVHEQYF	TRBJ2-7	TRBV6-5	.	TRBD1
TGTGCCAGCAGCTCCACAGGAGCCCTTACTGAAGCTTTCTTT	CASSSTGALTEAFF	TRBJ1-1	TRBV7-9	.	.
TGTGCCAGTAGTATAGTCGGGACTAGCGGGAGAGCCGAGCAGTACTTC	CASSIVGTSGRAEQYF	TRBJ2-7	TRBV19	.	TRBD2